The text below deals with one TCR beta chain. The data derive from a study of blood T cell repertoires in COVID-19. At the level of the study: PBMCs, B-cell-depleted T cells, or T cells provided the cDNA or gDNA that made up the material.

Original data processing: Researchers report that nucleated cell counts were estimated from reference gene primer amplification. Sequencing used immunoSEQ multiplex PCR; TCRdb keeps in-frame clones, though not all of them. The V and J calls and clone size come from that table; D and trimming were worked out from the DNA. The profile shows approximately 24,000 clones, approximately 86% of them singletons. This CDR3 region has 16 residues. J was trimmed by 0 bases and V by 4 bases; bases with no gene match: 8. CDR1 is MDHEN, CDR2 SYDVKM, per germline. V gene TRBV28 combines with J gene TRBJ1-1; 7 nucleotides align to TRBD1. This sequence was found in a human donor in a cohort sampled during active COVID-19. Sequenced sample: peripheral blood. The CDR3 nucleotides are TGTGCCAGCAGTTCCCCCGGGACAGCTATGAACACTGAAGCTTTCTTT. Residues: CASSSPGTAMNTEAFF.